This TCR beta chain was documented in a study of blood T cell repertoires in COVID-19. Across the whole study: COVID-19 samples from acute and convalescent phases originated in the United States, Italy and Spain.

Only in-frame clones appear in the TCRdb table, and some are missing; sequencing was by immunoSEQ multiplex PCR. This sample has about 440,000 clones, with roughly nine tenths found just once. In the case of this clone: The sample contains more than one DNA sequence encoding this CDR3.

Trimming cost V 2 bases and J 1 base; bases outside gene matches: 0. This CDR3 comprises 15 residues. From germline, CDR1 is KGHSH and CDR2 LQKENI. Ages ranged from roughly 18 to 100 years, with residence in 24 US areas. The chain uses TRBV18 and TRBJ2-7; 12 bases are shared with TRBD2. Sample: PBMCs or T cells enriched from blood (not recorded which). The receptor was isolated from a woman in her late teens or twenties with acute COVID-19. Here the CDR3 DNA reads TGTGCCAGCTCACCAGGGACTAGCGGGTCCTACGAGCAGTACTTC. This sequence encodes CASSPGTSGSYEQYF.